This T cell receptor beta chain stems from a study of cytomegalovirus exposure and HLA in healthy donors. Study-level points and caveats: Researchers reported from a later analysis that most CMV-associated TCR beta chains appeared HLA-restricted.

Vbeta (60) and Jbeta (13) primers were used in the PCR. Using immunoSEQ multiplex PCR, the repertoire was profiled, and TCRdb retains in-frame clones only, with some absent. The sample table includes about 55,000 clones. Worth noting for this clone: Its antigen remains unidentified.

The CDR3 covers 16 residues. Looked up from germline, CDR1 is PRHDT and CDR2 is FYEKMQ (reference sequence). The trim removed 5 bases at V and 4 bases at J, leaving 12 bases unmatched. This chain joins TRBV13 and TRBJ2-3; 7 bases map to TRBD2. Sequencing was carried out using PBMCs. This sequence originates from a man aged 45-60 years in good health and CMV-seropositive. The CDR3 is CASSRASGSGADTQYF. CDR3 sequence (DNA): TGTGCCAGCAGCAGGGCTAGCGGCTCGGGGGCAGATACGCAGTATTTT. The entire variable domain, with the rest obtained from reference TRBV13 and TRBJ2-3, is as follows: AAGVIQSPRHLIKEKRETATLKCYPIPRHDTVYWYQQGPGQDPQFLISFYEKMQSDKGSIPDRFSAQQFSDYHSELNMSSLELGDSALYFCASSRASGSGADTQYFGPGTRLTVL.